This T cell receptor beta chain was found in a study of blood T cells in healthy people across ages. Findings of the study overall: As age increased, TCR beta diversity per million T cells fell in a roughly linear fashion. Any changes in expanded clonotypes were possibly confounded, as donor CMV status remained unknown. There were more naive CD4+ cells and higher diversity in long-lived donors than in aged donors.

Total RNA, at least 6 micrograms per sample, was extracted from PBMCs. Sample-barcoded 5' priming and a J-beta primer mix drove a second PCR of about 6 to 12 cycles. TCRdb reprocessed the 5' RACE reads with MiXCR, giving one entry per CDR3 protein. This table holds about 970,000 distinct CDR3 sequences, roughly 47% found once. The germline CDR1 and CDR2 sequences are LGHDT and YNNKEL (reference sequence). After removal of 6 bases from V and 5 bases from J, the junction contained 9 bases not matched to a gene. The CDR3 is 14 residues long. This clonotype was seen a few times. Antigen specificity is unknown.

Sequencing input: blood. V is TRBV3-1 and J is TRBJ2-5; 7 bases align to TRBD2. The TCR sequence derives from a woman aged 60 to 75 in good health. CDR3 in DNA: TGTGCCAGCAGTCAGCGGGGAGATGGGGAGACCCAGTACTTC. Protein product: CASSQRGDGETQYF.